The 12 T cell receptor beta chains below were found in one sample sequenced in a study of siplizumab effects on memory and regulatory T cells. It was at 37°C and for five to seven days that the mixed lymphocyte reaction cells were cocultured. Their antigen targets remain unknown. Here immunoSEQ multiplex PCR was the method, and the copy in TCRdb shows in-frame clones only, minus some. The data show 3,500 to 4,500 clones, with 40% to 60% seen just once and about 3.8% held by the top ten. The sample consisted of CFSE-low (dividing) CD4+ T cells sorted from an allogeneic mixed lymphocyte reaction. The receptors were sampled from a human donor in good health; the cells came from an allogeneic mixed lymphocyte reaction. Some clones in this sample may be carry-over from other donors' samples.

The chain links TRBV18 to TRBJ2-1; 9 nucleotides agree with TRBD2. This CDR3 region has 17 residues. Trimming at V came to 4 bases and at J to 2 bases, leaving 9 bases not matched to a gene. From germline, CDR1 is KGHSH and CDR2 LQKENI. CDR3 sequence reads: CASSLNWAGGAYNEQFF. The CDR3, as DNA: TGTGCCAGCTCACTTAATTGGGCGGGAGGGGCCTACAATGAGCAGTTCTTC. The whole variable domain, filled in from reference TRBV18 and TRBJ2-1, reads NAGVMQNPRHLVRRRGQEARLRCSPMKGHSHVYWYRQLPEEGLKFMVYLQKENIIDESGMPKERFSAEFPKEGPSILRIQQVVRGDSAAYFCASSLNWAGGAYNEQFFGPGTRLTVL.

The gene calls are TRBV7-9 and TRBJ2-3; 9 bases are a match to TRBD2. CDR3 size: 18 residues. Unmatched junction bases numbered 9, after V lost 2 bases and J lost 0 bases. Germline loops: CDR1 SEHNR, CDR2 FQNEAQ (reference sequence). The CDR3 bases are TGTGCCAGCAGCTTACTTAGCGGGGGCCCTTTTAGCACAGATACGCAGTATTTT. This encodes CASSLLSGGPFSTDTQYF.

This clone is medium-sized in the sample. This chain links TRBV11-3 with TRBJ1-1; no definite D call. Per germline, CDR1 SGHNT and CDR2 YENEEA. CDR3 length: 17 amino acids. The V gene lost 2 bases and the J gene lost 4 bases, with 20 bases spanning the gap. The CDR3 protein is CASSLSRGGRAGTEAFF. CDR3 sequence (DNA): TGTGCCAGCAGCTTAAGCCGCGGCGGACGCGCAGGCACTGAAGCTTTCTTT. Looking up the rest from reference TRBV11-3 and TRBJ1-1 gives the full variable domain: EAGVVQSPRYKIIEKKQPVAFWCNPISGHNTLYWYLQNLGQGPELLIRYENEEAVDDSQLPKDRFSAERLKGVDSTLKIQPAELGDSAVYLCASSLSRGGRAGTEAFFGQGTRLTVV.

In its sample, this clone is medium-sized. The V and J genes are TRBV30 and TRBJ2-1; the match to TRBD2 covers 8 bases. CDR3 length: 14 amino acids. Germline assignment: CDR1 GTSNPN and CDR2 SVGIG (reference sequence). The V and J ends lost 1 base and 4 bases, in that order; junction bases with no gene match: 3. Here the CDR3 DNA reads TGTGCCTGGAGTGAGGGACTAGTATACAATGAGCAGTTCTTC. Translation gives CAWSEGLVYNEQFF.

The V and J genes are TRBV6-4 and TRBJ1-5; D is perhaps TRBD1 (6 bases). Germline assignment: CDR1 MRHNA and CDR2 SNTAGT. This CDR3 is 14 amino acids long. V dropped 3 bases and J dropped 2 bases, with 8 bases sitting between them. The CDR3 reads CASSEQGGNQPQHF. CDR3 nucleotides: TGTGCCAGCAGTGAACAGGGAGGCAATCAGCCCCAGCATTTT.

The gene calls are TRBV7-9 and TRBJ2-5; 9 bases fit TRBD2. Germline CDR1 and CDR2: SEHNR and FQNEAQ (reference sequence). Trimming took 5 bases from V and 5 from J; bases not matched to a gene: 3. The length of the CDR3 is 13 residues. CDR3 amino acids: CASSRGLAETQYF. In DNA form, the CDR3 reads TGTGCCAGCAGCCGGGGACTAGCCGAGACCCAGTACTTC.

The chain uses TRBV5-1 and TRBJ1-3, with a possible D match to TRBD1 (5 bases). The length of the CDR3 is 15 residues. Germline V lookup: CDR1 SGHRS, CDR2 YFSETQ. Trimming took off 3 bases at V and 3 bases at J, with 13 bases between the two ends. The CDR3 reads CASSSGGVFGNTIYF. CDR3 nucleotides: TGCGCCAGCAGCTCCGGAGGGGTGTTTGGAAACACCATATATTTT.

V gene TRBV6-6 combines with J gene TRBJ2-2; D not resolved. The CDR3 runs to 12 residues. V lost 6 bases and J lost 4, with 6 bases in between. CDR1 and CDR2 (germline): MNHNY, SVGAGI (reference sequence). The CDR3 DNA sequence: TGTGCCAGCAGGAAAACCACCGGGGAGCTGTTTTTT. Translation gives CASRKTTGELFF.

This clone was counted a few times. The junction departs from the called germline gene at one end, perhaps through a read error. The rearrangement uses TRBV11-3 and TRBJ2-1; D is undetermined. Per the germline V gene, CDR1 is SGHNT and CDR2 is YENEEA. This CDR3 region has 8 residues. The CDR3 DNA is TGTGCCAGCCCCAAAAGCCTCTTC. Its protein is CASPKSLF.

The chain has TRBV6-6 and TRBJ1-1; D remains unclear. This CDR3 is 15 amino acids long. Germline V gene sequence: CDR1 MNHNY, CDR2 SVGAGI (reference sequence). Trimming stripped 2 bases from V and 7 bases from J, with 17 bases between. DNA for the CDR3: TGTGCCAGCAGTTACGAGTTTATTAGCTACAATGAAGCTTTCTTT. Translated: CASSYEFISYNEAFF.

This chain connects TRBV6-1 to TRBJ2-3, with D possibly matching TRBD2 (7 bases). CDR3 length equals 15 residues. The germline CDR1 and CDR2 sequences are MNHNS and SASEGT. Trimming took 3 bases from V and 4 from J, leaving 14 bases between them. CDR3 sequence (DNA): TGTGCCAGCAGTGACGTGGGGGGGGCCTCAGATACGCAGTATTTT. Translating it yields CASSDVGGASDTQYF.

CDR3 DNA: TGTGCCAGCAGCTTAATACTAGCGGAATACACAGATACGCAGTATTTT. Its translation: CASSLILAEYTDTQYF. J is TRBJ2-3 and V is TRBV7-9, with TRBD2 matching over 8 bases. J was trimmed by 2 bases and V by 2 bases; bases with no gene match: 6. Germline CDR1 reads SEHNR; CDR2 reads FQNEAQ (reference sequence). The CDR3 has 16 residues.